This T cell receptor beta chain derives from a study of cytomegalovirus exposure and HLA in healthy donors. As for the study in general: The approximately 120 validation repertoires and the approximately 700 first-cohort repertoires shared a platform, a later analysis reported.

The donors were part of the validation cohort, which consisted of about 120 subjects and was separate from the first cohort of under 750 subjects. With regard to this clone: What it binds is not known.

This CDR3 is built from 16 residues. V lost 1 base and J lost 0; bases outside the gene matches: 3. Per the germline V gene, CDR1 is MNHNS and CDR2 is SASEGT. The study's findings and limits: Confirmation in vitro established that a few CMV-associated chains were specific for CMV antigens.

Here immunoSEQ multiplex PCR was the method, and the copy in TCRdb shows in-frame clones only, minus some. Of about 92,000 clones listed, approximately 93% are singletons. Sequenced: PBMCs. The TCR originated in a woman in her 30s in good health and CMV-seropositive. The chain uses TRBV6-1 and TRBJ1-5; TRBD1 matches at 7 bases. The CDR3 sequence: CASSEEDRASNQPQHF. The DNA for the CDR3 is TGTGCCAGCAGTGAAGAAGACAGGGCTAGCAATCAGCCCCAGCATTTT.